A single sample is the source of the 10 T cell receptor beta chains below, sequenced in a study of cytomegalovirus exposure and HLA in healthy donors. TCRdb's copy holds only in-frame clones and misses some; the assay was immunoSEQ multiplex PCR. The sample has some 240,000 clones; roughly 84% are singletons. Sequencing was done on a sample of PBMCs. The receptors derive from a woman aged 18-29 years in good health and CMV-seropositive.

The CDR3 loop reads CASSLTGPPAKNIQYF. Here the CDR3 DNA reads TGTGCCAGCAGCCTGACAGGGCCCCCCGCCAAAAACATTCAGTACTTC. The V and J genes are TRBV14 and TRBJ2-4; TRBD1 matches at 7 bases. CDR1 is SGHDN and CDR2 is FVKESK in the germline V gene. This CDR3 has 16 residues. V lost 4 bases, J lost 1 base, and 7 bases stayed unmatched.

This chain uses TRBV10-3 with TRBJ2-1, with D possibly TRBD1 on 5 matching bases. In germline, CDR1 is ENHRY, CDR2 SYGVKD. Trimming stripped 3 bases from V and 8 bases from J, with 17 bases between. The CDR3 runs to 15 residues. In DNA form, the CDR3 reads TGTGCCATCAGTGACCAACGGACAAAAGGGTATGAGCAGTTCTTC. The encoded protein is CAISDQRTKGYEQFF.

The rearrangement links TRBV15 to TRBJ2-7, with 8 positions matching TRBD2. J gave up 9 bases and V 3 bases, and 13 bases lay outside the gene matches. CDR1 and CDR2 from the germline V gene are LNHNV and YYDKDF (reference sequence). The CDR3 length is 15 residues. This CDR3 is CATSSGGSGTRRQYF. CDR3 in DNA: TGTGCCACCAGCAGCGGGGGTAGCGGGACTAGACGGCAGTACTTC. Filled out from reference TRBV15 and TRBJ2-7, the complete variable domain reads DAMVIQNPRYQVTQFGKPVTLSCSQTLNHNVMYWYQQKSSQAPKLLFHYYDKDFNNEADTPDNFQSRRPNTSFCFLDIRSPGLGDTAMYLCATSSGGSGTRRQYFGPGTRLTVT.

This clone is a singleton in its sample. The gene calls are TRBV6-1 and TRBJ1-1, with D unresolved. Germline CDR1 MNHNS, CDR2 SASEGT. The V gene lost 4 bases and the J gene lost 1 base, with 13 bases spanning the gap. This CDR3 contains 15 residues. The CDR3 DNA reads TGTGCCAGCAGTGGCCGGGATATACCGAACACTGAAGCTTTCTTT. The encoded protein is CASSGRDIPNTEAFF.

The CDR3 protein is CASRQSWGHAEAFF. In DNA, the CDR3 is TGTGCCAGCAGGCAGAGCTGGGGCCACGCGGAAGCTTTCTTT. The V call is TRBV11-2, the J call TRBJ1-1; D is perhaps TRBD1 (5 bases). Germline loops: CDR1 SGHAT, CDR2 FQNNGV. The CDR3 consists of 14 residues. V dropped 6 bases and J dropped 8 bases, with 19 bases sitting between them.

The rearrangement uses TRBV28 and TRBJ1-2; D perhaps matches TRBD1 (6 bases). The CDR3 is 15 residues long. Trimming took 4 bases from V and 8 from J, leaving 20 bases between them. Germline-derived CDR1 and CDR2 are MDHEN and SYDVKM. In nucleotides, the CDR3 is TGTGCCAGCAGTTCCCCGGGACAAGGGACGGGCGGCTACACCTTC. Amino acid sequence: CASSSPGQGTGGYTF.

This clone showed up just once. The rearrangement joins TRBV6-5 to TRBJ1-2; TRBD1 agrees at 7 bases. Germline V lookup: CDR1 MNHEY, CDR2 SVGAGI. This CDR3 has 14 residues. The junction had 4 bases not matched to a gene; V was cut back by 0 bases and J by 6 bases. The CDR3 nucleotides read TGTGCCAGCAGTTACTCTGCGACAGGGAATGGCTACACCTTC. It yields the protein CASSYSATGNGYTF.

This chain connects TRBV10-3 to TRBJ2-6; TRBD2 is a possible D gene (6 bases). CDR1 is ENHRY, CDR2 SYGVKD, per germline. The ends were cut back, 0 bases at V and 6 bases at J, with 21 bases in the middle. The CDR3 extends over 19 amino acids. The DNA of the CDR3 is TGTGCCATCAGTGAGTCTGTGGAGGGCTATGGATTTGTGGCCAACGTCCTGACTTTC. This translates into CAISESVEGYGFVANVLTF.

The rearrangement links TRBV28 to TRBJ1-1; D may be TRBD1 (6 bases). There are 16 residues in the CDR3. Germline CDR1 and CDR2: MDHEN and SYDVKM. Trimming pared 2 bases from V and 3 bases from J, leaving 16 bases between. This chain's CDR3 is CASSLGGQGWHTEAFF. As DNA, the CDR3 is TGTGCCAGCAGTTTAGGGGGCCAGGGGTGGCACACTGAAGCTTTCTTT. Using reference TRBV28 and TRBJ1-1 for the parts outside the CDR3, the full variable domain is DVKVTQSSRYLVKRTGEKVFLECVQDMDHENMFWYRQDPGLGLRLIYFSYDVKMKEKGDIPEGYSVSREKKERFSLILESASTNQTSMYLCASSLGGQGWHTEAFFGQGTRLTVV.

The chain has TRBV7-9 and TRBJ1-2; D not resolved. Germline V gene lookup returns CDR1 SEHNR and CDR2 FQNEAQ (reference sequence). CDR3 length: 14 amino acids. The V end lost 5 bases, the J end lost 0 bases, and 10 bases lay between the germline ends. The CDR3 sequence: CASSQAITNYGYTF. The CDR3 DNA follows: TGTGCCAGCAGCCAGGCTATAACTAACTATGGCTACACCTTC.